The entry below gives a single T cell receptor beta chain sequence along with its context. Its antigen is unknown. V was clipped by 6 bases and J by 1 base, with 15 bases between them. Germline V gene data show CDR1 as MGHDK and CDR2 as SYGVNS. CDR3 length equals 16 residues. This sample was taken from a study of shared clonotypes between healthy human individuals. Study results and caveats: The rarefaction results pointed to incomplete sorted-subset sequencing despite large depth. Naive CD4 clonotypes overlapped across a handful of donors at about 5.3%.

Here immunoSEQ multiplex PCR was the method, and the copy in TCRdb shows in-frame clones only, minus some. The sample records more than 850,000 clones, approximately 80% being singletons. The clonotype was recovered from a man aged 18 to 30 in good health. Some clones in this sample may be carry-over from other donors' samples. The specimen sequenced was memory CD4+ T cells from PBMCs. Documented subset: CD45RA-negative fraction. V gene TRBV25-1 combines with J gene TRBJ2-2; TRBD1 or TRBD2 may be the D gene (6 bases each). The CDR3 nucleotides read TGTGCCAGCAGAGGTAGGGGGGCACAGAACACCGGGGAGCTGTTTTTT. Amino acids: CASRGRGAQNTGELFF.